The 28 T cell receptor beta chains reported below all come from one sample, sequenced in a study of Ad26.COV2.S vaccination and SARS-CoV-2 variants. The treatment was: some 19 received Ad26.COV2.S at low or high dose, single or two shots; 5 received placebo; per-sample allocation not given. Sample collection was performed on day 63 after the first vaccine or placebo injection. TCRdb's table, derived via immunoSEQ multiplex PCR, lists solely in-frame clones and lacks some. The sample lists around 300,000 clones, roughly 90% occurring once. The source material was peripheral blood, sampled in a trial of Ad26.COV2.S vaccine versus placebo. Receptors were obtained from a person aged 18 to 65 who received the Ad26.COV2.S COVID-19 vaccine or a placebo.

The rearrangement links TRBV5-1 to TRBJ1-1, with D perhaps matching TRBD1 (5 bases). With 4 bases removed from V and 6 bases from J, the gap between germline ends came to 22 bases. The CDR3 spans 16 residues. Germline loops: CDR1 SGHRS, CDR2 YFSETQ. The CDR3 loop is CASSGGRGRRTSEAFF. DNA of the CDR3: TGCGCCAGCAGCGGGGGAAGGGGTAGGAGAACTTCTGAAGCTTTCTTT.

The chain combines TRBV7-8 with TRBJ1-2, with D uncertain. CDR3 length: 14 residues. V lost 0 bases and J lost 7, with 12 bases in between. From germline, CDR1 is SGHVS and CDR2 FQNEAQ. CDR3 nucleotides: TGTGCCAGCAGCTTAGCCGGAGCAGGAGGTGGCTACACCTTC. It translates to CASSLAGAGGGYTF.

The V and J genes are TRBV6-5 and TRBJ2-5; 10 nucleotides agree with TRBD2. Germline V gene data show CDR1 as MNHEY and CDR2 as SVGAGI. The ends lost 7 bases at V and 5 bases at J; junction bases unmatched: 10. This CDR3 contains 15 residues. The CDR3 DNA follows: TGTGCCAGCATACGTGATCTAGCGGGAGATGAGACCCAGTACTTC. It is translated as CASIRDLAGDETQYF.

The V gene is TRBV19, the J gene TRBJ1-1, with TRBD1 identical over 10 bases. CDR3 length: 14 amino acids. After removal of 6 bases from V and 4 bases from J, the junction contained 5 bases not matched to a gene. The germline gives CDR1 LNHDA, CDR2 SQIVND (reference sequence). The CDR3 loop reads CASRPTGGFTEAFF. The DNA of the CDR3 is TGTGCCAGTAGACCGACAGGGGGCTTCACTGAAGCTTTCTTT. Full variable domain (rest looked up from reference TRBV19 and TRBJ1-1): DGGITQSPKYLFRKEGQNVTLSCEQNLNHDAMYWYRQDPGQGLRLIYYSQIVNDFQKGDIAEGYSVSREKKESFPLTVTSAQKNPTAFYLCASRPTGGFTEAFFGQGTRLTVV.

This clone was seen a few times. Distinct nucleotide sequences in the sample also encode this CDR3. The V call is TRBV28, the J call TRBJ2-7, with 7 bases that match TRBD1. V was clipped by 2 bases and J by 2 bases; unmatched bases: 3. From germline, CDR1 is MDHEN and CDR2 SYDVKM. This CDR3 comprises 14 residues. Written as DNA, the CDR3 is TGTGCCAGCAGTTTAGGGCAGGGGGCCTACGAGCAGTACTTC. Residues: CASSLGQGAYEQYF.

In its sample, this clone was seen a few times. The rearrangement uses TRBV5-5 and TRBJ1-5, with 9 bases identical to TRBD1. CDR1 and CDR2 (germline): SGHKS, YYEKEE (reference sequence). The CDR3 spans 15 residues. The junction had 6 bases not matched to a gene; V was cut back by 4 bases and J by 4 bases. The CDR3 DNA sequence: TGTGCCAGCAGCCCGGGGACAGGGTCGAATCAGCCCCAGCATTTT. Translating gives CASSPGTGSNQPQHF. The full variable domain, rest sourced from reference TRBV5-5 and TRBJ1-5, is DAGVTQSPTHLIKTRGQQVTLRCSPISGHKSVSWYQQVLGQGPQFIFQYYEKEERGRGNFPDRFSARQFPNYSSELNVNALLLGDSALYLCASSPGTGSNQPQHFGDGTRLSIL.

The chain is built from TRBV6-1 and TRBJ2-5; possible D gene TRBD1, 5 bases. This CDR3 comprises 14 residues. V was pared by 3 bases and J by 8 bases, with 16 bases between. Germline V gives CDR1 MNHNS, CDR2 SASEGT. The CDR3 region is CASSEPGQGGTQYF. In DNA form, the CDR3 reads TGTGCCAGCAGTGAGCCAGGCCAGGGTGGAACCCAGTACTTC.

This chain uses TRBV27 with TRBJ2-5; 7 bases line up with TRBD2. J gave up 5 bases and V 3 bases, and 6 bases lay outside the gene matches. CDR3 size: 14 residues. From germline, CDR1 is MNHEY and CDR2 SMNVEV (reference sequence). CDR3 coding DNA: TGTGCCAGCAGTTTTTTGGACGGGAGGGAGACCCAGTACTTC. It codes for CASSFLDGRETQYF.

This chain joins TRBV5-5 and TRBJ2-7, with D possibly called TRBD1 or TRBD2 (6 bases each). CDR1 SGHKS and CDR2 YYEKEE come from the germline V gene (reference sequence). Between the trimmed V and J ends, which lost 10 bases and 1 base, there was a span of 18 bases. The CDR3 loop spans 14 amino acids. The CDR3 here is CASGWRGASYEQYF. CDR3 DNA: TGTGCCTCAGGTTGGAGGGGGGCGTCCTACGAGCAGTACTTC.

This chain uses TRBV12-5 with TRBJ1-1, with D possibly being TRBD1 (6 bases). In germline, CDR1 is LGHNT, CDR2 FRNRAP. V lost 6 bases and J lost 1, with 6 bases in between. The CDR3 spans 12 residues. The CDR3 nucleotides are TGTGCTAGTGGGACAGGGAACACTGAAGCTTTCTTT. The encoded protein is CASGTGNTEAFF.

The chain combines TRBV19 with TRBJ1-1; 7 nucleotides agree with TRBD1. Per the germline V gene, CDR1 is LNHDA and CDR2 is SQIVND (reference sequence). This CDR3 is 15 amino acids long. V lost 6 bases and J lost 0; bases outside the gene matches: 7. The CDR3 sequence is CASRPGQKLNTEAFF. CDR3 sequence (DNA): TGTGCCAGTAGACCGGGACAGAAATTGAACACTGAAGCTTTCTTT.

CDR3 DNA sequence: TGTGCCAGCTGTACCAACAGGGGACGCGGCGGCTACACCTTC. It encodes CASCTNRGRGGYTF. The chain carries TRBV6-5 and TRBJ1-2; 7 nucleotides align to TRBD1. The germline CDR1 and CDR2 sequences are MNHEY and SVGAGI. This CDR3 comprises 14 residues. The trim removed 8 bases at V and 8 bases at J, leaving 14 bases unmatched.

The J gene is TRBJ2-5, the V gene TRBV7-2, with a weak D call TRBD1 (5 bases). The CDR3 totals 16 residues. CDR1 and CDR2 (germline): SGHTA, FQGNSA. Trimming cost V 1 base and J 0 bases, with 12 bases left between them. The CDR3 sequence: CASSLGAGWDQETQYF. The CDR3 coding sequence is TGTGCCAGCAGCTTAGGGGCAGGGTGGGACCAAGAGACCCAGTACTTC.

V is TRBV27 and J is TRBJ2-5; 7 bases map to TRBD2. The V segment lost 8 bases and the J segment 2 bases; nucleotides outside the gene matches: 11. Germline V gene data show CDR1 as MNHEY and CDR2 as SMNVEV (reference sequence). The CDR3 spans 15 residues. DNA of the CDR3: TGTGCCAGCCGGATAGCGGGCCCACCTCAAGAGACCCAGTACTTC. This sequence encodes CASRIAGPPQETQYF.

The V and J genes are TRBV6-2 or TRBV6-3 and TRBJ2-5, with 7 bases fitting TRBD2. V shed 0 bases, J shed 0 bases, and the junction held 16 bases outside the gene matches. The germline gives CDR1 MNHEY, CDR2 SVGEGT. The CDR3 runs 20 residues. The CDR3 region has the DNA TGTGCCAGCAGTTACTCGACGGGGAGGGGAACGGGACGATACCAAGAGACCCAGTACTTC. It codes for CASSYSTGRGTGRYQETQYF.

In its sample, this clone was seen once. The chain is built from TRBV28 and TRBJ2-1; D may be TRBD2 (5 bases). Per germline, CDR1 MDHEN and CDR2 SYDVKM. Trimming stripped 5 bases from V and 6 bases from J, with 17 bases between. The CDR3 extends over 15 amino acids. In DNA form, the CDR3 reads TGTGCCAGCAGTGACCCCCGAGGGTCGGTCAATGAGCAGTTCTTC. Translated: CASSDPRGSVNEQFF.

The V gene is TRBV7-9, the J gene TRBJ1-1, with D unresolved. Germline CDR1 reads SEHNR; CDR2 reads FQNEAQ (reference sequence). The CDR3 is 13 residues long. Trimming removed 2 bases from V and 0 bases from J, with 4 bases in between. CDR3 region: CASSLMMNTEAFF. CDR3 coding DNA: TGTGCCAGCAGCTTAATGATGAACACTGAAGCTTTCTTT.

This clone is a singleton in its sample. This rearrangement joins TRBV7-2 to TRBJ2-2; no firm D call. CDR3 size: 15 residues. Per the germline V gene, CDR1 is SGHTA and CDR2 is FQGNSA. Trimming shortened V by 5 bases and J by 3 bases, and 13 bases separated the two germline ends. CDR3 bases: TGTGCCAGCAGCGTGGGCCCCTTCCACACCGGGGAGCTGTTTTTT. Its translation is CASSVGPFHTGELFF.

Concerning this clone itself: Its ends do not fully match the called genes, so a read error is possible. Here the CDR3 reads CASSEPGLNF. Here the CDR3 DNA reads TGTGCCAGCAGTGAGCCCGGGTTGAACTTC. This rearrangement joins TRBV2 to TRBJ2-7; D uncertain. The length of the CDR3 is 10 residues. Looked up from germline, CDR1 is SNHLY and CDR2 is FYNNEI. Supplemented by reference TRBV2 and TRBJ2-7, the full variable domain reads EPEVTQTPSHQVTQMGQEVILRCVPISNHLYFYWYRQILGQKVEFLVSFYNNEISEKSEIFDDQFSVERPDGSNFTLKIRSTKLEDSAMYFCASSEPGLNFGPGTRLTVT.

This clone was picked up one time. This rearrangement joins TRBV7-6 to TRBJ2-7, with no clear D. The germline V gene encodes CDR1 SGHVS and CDR2 FNYEAQ. Trimming removed 0 bases from V and 3 bases from J, with 12 bases in between. This CDR3 has 15 amino acids. As DNA, the CDR3 is TGTGCCAGCAGCTTAGCTCCAGCGCCGAACTACGAGCAGTACTTC. Translating it yields CASSLAPAPNYEQYF.

The V gene is TRBV6-5, the J gene TRBJ2-3; unclear D gene. CDR1 MNHEY and CDR2 SVGAGI come from the germline V gene. CDR3 length equals 15 residues. Trimming left V 4 bases short and J 2 bases short, with 13 bases between. The CDR3 is CASSSQPYSTDTQYF. CDR3 nucleotide sequence: TGTGCCAGCAGTTCCCAGCCCTACTCCACAGATACGCAGTATTTT.

V gene TRBV3-1 (or the pseudogene TRBV3-2) combines with J gene TRBJ2-5; unclear D gene. The CDR3 has 14 amino acids. CDR1 and CDR2 (germline): LGHDT, YNNKEL (reference sequence). The V end was cut by 3 bases, the J end by 1 base, with 9 bases between. The CDR3 loop is CASSHRLGQETQYF. In DNA, the CDR3 is TGTGCCAGCAGCCACCGACTGGGCCAAGAGACCCAGTACTTC.

The rearrangement uses TRBV27 and TRBJ1-5; no firm D call. The length of the CDR3 is 14 residues. Germline CDR1 MNHEY, CDR2 SMNVEV (reference sequence). Trimming pared 4 bases from V and 4 bases from J, leaving 11 bases between. CDR3 loop: CASSSPHGNQPQHF. Written as DNA, the CDR3 is TGTGCCAGCAGTTCACCTCACGGAAATCAGCCCCAGCATTTT.

The V and J genes are TRBV2 and TRBJ2-5, with D possibly matching TRBD1 (5 bases). Germline-derived CDR1 and CDR2 are SNHLY and FYNNEI. CDR3 length equals 13 residues. V dropped 7 bases and J dropped 1 base, with 10 bases sitting between them. Here the CDR3 DNA reads TGTGCCAGCAAATCACAGGTCCAAGAGACCCAGTACTTC. This codes for CASKSQVQETQYF.

This rearrangement joins TRBV27 to TRBJ2-2; 7 bases agree with TRBD2. Germline assignment: CDR1 MNHEY and CDR2 SMNVEV (reference sequence). The CDR3 covers 13 residues. Trimming at V came to 3 bases and at J to 7 bases, leaving 2 bases not matched to a gene. The CDR3 DNA sequence: TGTGCCAGCAGTTTTGGGGAGGGCGGGGAGCTGTTTTTT. Translation gives CASSFGEGGELFF.

The chain recombines TRBV20-1 with TRBJ2-7; TRBD1 agrees at 7 bases. Germline V lookup: CDR1 DFQATT, CDR2 SNEGSKA (reference sequence). This CDR3 is built from 13 residues. The V segment lost 3 bases and the J segment 3 bases; nucleotides outside the gene matches: 5. The CDR3 loop reads CSASWQGDYEQYF. The CDR3 bases are TGCAGTGCTAGTTGGCAGGGGGACTACGAGCAGTACTTC.

A single count supports this clone. The chain is built from TRBV30 and TRBJ1-6, with D uncertain. The CDR3 totals 14 residues. Between the trimmed V and J ends, which lost 3 bases and 0 bases, there was a span of 6 bases. CDR1 and CDR2 from the germline V gene are GTSNPN and SVGIG (reference sequence). The CDR3 coding sequence is TGTGCCTGGAGCGAGCGCTCCTATAATTCACCCCTCCACTTT. This codes for CAWSERSYNSPLHF.

The rearrangement joins TRBV15 to TRBJ1-1; a weak D match, TRBD1 (6 bases). V lost 4 bases to trimming and J lost 10 bases, with 13 bases between them. Germline V gene lookup returns CDR1 LNHNV and CDR2 YYDKDF (reference sequence). This CDR3 is 12 amino acids long. CDR3 bases: TGTGCCACCAGCAAGAAAGGGGGAAGAGCTTTCTTT. This encodes CATSKKGGRAFF.